This T cell receptor beta chain was found in a study of identical twins. General study points: Recombination models fit unrelated individuals' TCR alpha sharing but underestimated twins'. There were fewer insertions in abundant cord blood beta clonotypes, but memory repertoires showed no such pattern.

This clonotype was found a few times. The antigen remains undetermined. All donors were healthy, and all were Caucasian. TCRdb used MiXCR to reprocess the 5' RACE reads, holding one entry per CDR3 protein. This repertoire shows 420,000 or so distinct CDR3 sequences, around 20% found once; its top ten account for roughly 12%. This CDR3 has 14 amino acids. Trimming pared 5 bases from V and 1 base from J, leaving 12 bases between. Germline lookup yields CDR1 SGHTA and CDR2 FQGNSA. This clonotype originated in a man aged 45-60 years in good health. The sample taken for sequencing was naive T cells sorted from blood. The chain links TRBV7-2 to TRBJ2-7, with D perhaps matching TRBD2 (5 bases). CDR3 nucleotide sequence: TGTGCCAGCAGCCCACAGAGGACTTCCTACGAGCAGTACTTC. Amino acid sequence: CASSPQRTSYEQYF.